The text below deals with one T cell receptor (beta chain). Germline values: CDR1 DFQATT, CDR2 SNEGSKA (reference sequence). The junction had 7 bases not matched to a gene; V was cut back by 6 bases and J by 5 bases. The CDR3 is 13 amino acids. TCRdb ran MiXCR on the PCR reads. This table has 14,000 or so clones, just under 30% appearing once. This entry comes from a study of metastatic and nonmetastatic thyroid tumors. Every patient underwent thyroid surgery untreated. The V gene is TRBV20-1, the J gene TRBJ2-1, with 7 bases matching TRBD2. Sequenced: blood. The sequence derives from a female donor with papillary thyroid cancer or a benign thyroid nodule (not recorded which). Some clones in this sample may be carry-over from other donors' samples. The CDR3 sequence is CSAPRGENNEQFF. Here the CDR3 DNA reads TGCAGTGCCCCTCGGGGGGAAAACAATGAGCAGTTCTTC.